The entry that follows covers one TCR beta chain sequence. The sample is drawn from a study of blood T cell repertoires in COVID-19. Study at large: Acute and convalescent COVID-19 samples came from the United States, Italy and Spain. The analysed material was cDNA or gDNA that came from T cells, B-cell-depleted T cells, or PBMCs.

Data came from immunoSEQ multiplex PCR; TCRdb stores just in-frame clones and leaves some out. The sample contains under 400,000 clones, around 90% of which appear only once. Seattle researchers signed up patients amid active infection and tracked them longitudinally. The V gene end was trimmed by 4 bases and the J gene end by 3 bases; junction bases not matched to a gene: 13. From germline, CDR1 is MGHRA and CDR2 YSYEKL. The CDR3 is 19 amino acids. The J gene is TRBJ2-3, the V gene TRBV4-1; 13 nucleotides agree with TRBD2. The sample comprised peripheral blood. This clonotype was sampled from a woman aged 55-69 years with COVID-19, enrolled during active disease. The CDR3 DNA reads TGCGCCAGCAGCCTGAGGACTAGCGGGGGTGGTAGTCAGACAGATACGCAGTATTTT. This gives the protein CASSLRTSGGGSQTDTQYF.